Below are 32 T cell receptor beta chains sequenced from a single sample in a study of identical twins' blood T cells. TCRdb passed the 5' RACE reads through MiXCR, listing each CDR3 protein once. The sample holds roughly 340,000 distinct CDR3 sequences, 25% to 35% seen once. Material for sequencing was PBMCs. Source of these receptors: a woman aged 18-49 years in good health.

This clonotype was counted at least ten times. V is TRBV10-1 and J is TRBJ2-2; TRBD1 might be the D (5 bases). Germline V gives CDR1 WNHNN, CDR2 SYGVQD (reference sequence). Trimming pared 3 bases from V and 6 bases from J, leaving 20 bases between. The CDR3 length is 17 residues. DNA for the CDR3: TGCGCCAGCAGTGAACTAAACCGCCCAGGGAAAGCCGGGGAGCTGTTTTTT. This codes for CASSELNRPGKAGELFF.

This clonotype was detected a few times. This sequence joins TRBV6-6 and TRBJ2-5; D possibly corresponds to TRBD1 (6 bases). The germline CDR1 and CDR2 sequences are MNHNY and SVGAGI (reference sequence). The CDR3 spans 17 residues. V shed 6 bases and J shed 2 bases, with 22 bases lying between them. CDR3 in amino acids: CASSPPTGLTEQETQYF. The CDR3 DNA reads as TGTGCCAGCAGCCCACCTACAGGGTTAACAGAGCAAGAGACCCAGTACTTC.

This clonotype was found many times. The junction does not match germline at one end; this may be a read error. V is TRBV6-2 or TRBV6-3 and J is TRBJ2-1; D ambiguous. The CDR3 is 11 residues long. Germline V gene lookup returns CDR1 MNHEY and CDR2 SVGEGT. The CDR3 DNA reads TGCGCCAGCAGCTACTTGAATGAGCAGTTCTTC. This translates into CASSYLNEQFF.

The chain uses TRBV7-9 and TRBJ1-4; D perhaps matches TRBD1 (5 bases). The CDR3 has 15 amino acids. Germline CDR1 reads SEHNR; CDR2 reads FQNEAQ (reference sequence). The ends were cut back, 1 base at V and 8 bases at J, with 14 bases in the middle. CDR3 residues: CASSLVPGGREKLFF. CDR3 nucleotide sequence: TGTGCCAGCAGCTTAGTCCCGGGGGGACGGGAAAAACTGTTTTTT.

The chain has TRBV7-9 and TRBJ1-1; unclear D gene. The CDR3 runs to 15 residues. In germline, CDR1 is SEHNR, CDR2 FQNEAQ (reference sequence). V dropped 1 base and J dropped 3 bases, with 12 bases sitting between them. Here the CDR3 DNA reads TGTGCCAGCAGCTTAGACGCGGGAGGGTACACTGAAGCTTTCTTT. Protein: CASSLDAGGYTEAFF.

This clonotype was seen only once. V and J are TRBV4-3 and TRBJ2-1; 8 nucleotides agree with TRBD2. The CDR3 is 16 residues long. The V and J ends lost 5 bases and 4 bases, in that order; junction bases with no gene match: 10. The germline CDR1 and CDR2 sequences are LGHNA and YSLEER. CDR3 sequence (DNA): TGCGCCAGCAGCAAAGTCATAGCGGGAACTTACAATGAGCAGTTCTTC. Amino acid sequence: CASSKVIAGTYNEQFF.

As to this clonotype: A much larger clone differs from this one at a single base, so this may be a read error. The chain links TRBV7-2 to TRBJ2-1; D is unclear. The CDR3 spans 11 residues. Germline CDR1 SGHTA, CDR2 FQGNSA. The V gene lost 2 bases and the J gene lost 9 bases, with 5 bases spanning the gap. CDR3 sequence reads: CASSLLGEQFF. The CDR3 coding sequence is TGTGCCAGCAGCTTATTGGGTGAGCAGTTCTTC.

Turning to this clonotype: A read error may produce the germline difference seen at one junction end. The rearrangement joins TRBV27 to TRBJ1-3; D is uncertain. The CDR3 totals 13 residues. Germline CDR1 MNHEY, CDR2 SMNVEV (reference sequence). CDR3 sequence (DNA): TGTGCCAGCAGTCCCCGGACTGGAAACAACATATATTTT. Its translation: CASSPRTGNNIYF.

This clonotype was seen more than once but under ten times. The chain links TRBV10-1 to TRBJ1-1; 10 bases are shared with TRBD1. V was clipped by 6 bases and J by 3 bases; unmatched bases: 1. The CDR3 contains 13 residues. Germline CDR1 and CDR2: WNHNN and SYGVQD (reference sequence). This CDR3 is CASRDRGDTEAFF. The DNA of the CDR3 is TGCGCCAGCAGGGACAGGGGGGACACTGAAGCTTTCTTT.

This clonotype was seen at least ten times. The chain employs TRBV5-4 and TRBJ2-2; D ambiguous. V was shortened by 2 bases and J by 6 bases, with 5 bases between the two germline ends. Germline CDR1 SGHNT, CDR2 YYREEE (reference sequence). The CDR3 has 12 residues. The CDR3 nucleotides read TGTGCCAGCAGCTTACGGCCCGGGGAGCTGTTTTTT. It codes for CASSLRPGELFF.

This chain connects TRBV7-9 to TRBJ1-4, with D unresolved. Trimming removed 6 bases at V and 8 bases at J, with 13 bases between. The germline CDR1 and CDR2 sequences are SEHNR and FQNEAQ (reference sequence). This CDR3 has 13 residues. In DNA form, the CDR3 reads TGTGCCAGCAGTCTAAATCCCGTGGAAAAACTGTTTTTT. This gives the protein CASSLNPVEKLFF.

Regarding this clonotype: A read error may be the cause here, since a much bigger clone is one base away. This rearrangement joins TRBV6-5 to TRBJ2-7; unclear D gene. CDR3 length: 13 residues. The germline gives CDR1 MNHEY, CDR2 SVGAGI. CDR3 nucleotides: TGTGTCAGCAGATTCAGCGCCAACTACGAGCAGTACTTC. Translating it yields CVSRFSANYEQYF.

This clonotype was seen more than once but under ten times. V usage is TRBV29-1 and J usage is TRBJ2-1; D gene uncertain. Germline V gene lookup returns CDR1 SQVTM and CDR2 ANQGSEA. Trimming left V 6 bases short and J 10 bases short, with 10 bases between. The CDR3 length is 10 residues. The CDR3 sequence: CSVQVLEQFF. DNA for the CDR3: TGCAGCGTCCAGGTCCTAGAGCAGTTCTTC.

The V and J genes are TRBV20-1 and TRBJ1-1; D gene unclear. CDR3 length equals 15 residues. Germline-derived CDR1 and CDR2 are DFQATT and SNEGSKA (reference sequence). CDR3 nucleotide sequence: TGCCTCACCCGCATGAAAGGGAGAGGGAACACTGAAGCTTTCTTT. This codes for CLTRMKGRGNTEAFF.

For the CDR3, the DNA is TGTGCCAGCAGTTACTCGTCAGGGAGCACTGAAGCTTTCTTT. Translation: CASSYSSGSTEAFF. The genes are TRBV6-6 and TRBJ1-1; D possibly corresponds to TRBD1 (5 bases). This CDR3 is built from 14 residues. Per germline, CDR1 MNHNY and CDR2 SVGAGI (reference sequence). V was cut by 0 bases and J by 4 bases, with 9 bases left in between.

This chain uses TRBV7-9 with TRBJ1-1; D perhaps matches TRBD1 (5 bases). The germline V gene has CDR1 SEHNR and CDR2 FQNEAQ (reference sequence). The V end lost 5 bases, the J end lost 0 bases, and 10 bases lay between the germline ends. The length of the CDR3 is 14 residues. CDR3 loop: CASSRVGVNTEAFF. The CDR3 DNA is TGTGCCAGCAGCCGGGTGGGGGTGAACACTGAAGCTTTCTTT.

On this clonotype: A read error may produce the germline difference seen at one junction end. The CDR3 protein is CSSSRRGEQFF. CDR3 sequence (DNA): TGTTCCAGCAGCCGTCGTGGAGAGCAGTTCTTC. This chain uses TRBV6-1 with TRBJ2-1; D not certain. The CDR3 covers 11 residues. CDR1 is MNHNS, CDR2 SASEGT, per germline.

The chain employs TRBV6-2 or TRBV6-3 and TRBJ2-7; the D call may be TRBD1 or TRBD2 (5 bases each). The CDR3 sequence is 14 residues long. Germline CDR1 MNHEY, CDR2 SVGEGT. The germline V and J ends were trimmed by 7 bases and 2 bases, with 15 bases remaining between them. The CDR3 sequence: CASTSPGRAYEQYF. CDR3 DNA: TGTGCCAGCACCTCACCGGGGCGAGCCTACGAGCAGTACTTC.

This clonotype appeared a few times. This chain uses TRBV10-3 with TRBJ2-1; D remains unclear. Trimming cost V 3 bases and J 6 bases, with 6 bases left between them. This CDR3 is built from 12 residues. Looked up from germline, CDR1 is ENHRY and CDR2 is SYGVKD. In DNA form, the CDR3 reads TGTGCCATCAGTGACACGGCCAATGAGCAGTTCTTC. It translates to CAISDTANEQFF.

CDR3 in DNA: TGTGCCAGCAACCTACAGGGGGGCAAAGATACGCAGTATTTT. Protein product: CASNLQGGKDTQYF. This chain connects TRBV9 to TRBJ2-3, with TRBD1 matching over 8 bases. The CDR3 totals 14 residues. The V and J ends lost 6 bases and 5 bases, in that order; junction bases with no gene match: 8. Germline V gene sequence: CDR1 SGDLS, CDR2 YYNGEE.

The CDR3 region is CAITDGESGNTIYF. For the CDR3, the DNA is TGTGCCATCACCGACGGGGAGTCTGGAAACACCATATATTTT. V gene TRBV10-3 combines with J gene TRBJ1-3; D remains ambiguous. This CDR3 is 14 amino acids long. Trimming took 7 bases from V and 1 from J, leaving 11 bases between them. From germline, CDR1 is ENHRY and CDR2 SYGVKD.

This clonotype was detected a few times. The chain links TRBV6-2 or TRBV6-3 to TRBJ2-5; no reliable D call. The CDR3 has 14 residues. Germline CDR1 reads MNHEY; CDR2 reads SVGEGT. Deletions cut 0 bases from V and 5 bases from J, with 10 bases between. The CDR3 region is CASSYSTSRETQYF. The CDR3 region has the DNA TGTGCCAGCAGTTACTCGACCAGCCGGGAGACCCAGTACTTC.

This clonotype was recorded many times. The rearrangement uses TRBV6-5 and TRBJ1-5; D is ambiguous. This CDR3 has 13 amino acids. Trimming took off 5 bases at V and 1 base at J, with 6 bases between the two ends. Germline V gene lookup returns CDR1 MNHEY and CDR2 SVGAGI. CDR3 residues: CASSQKSNQPQHF. The DNA of the CDR3 is TGTGCCAGCAGTCAAAAGAGCAATCAGCCCCAGCATTTT.

This clonotype has just a few counts. The J gene is TRBJ2-1, the V gene TRBV6-2 or TRBV6-3; D gene ambiguous. The CDR3 totals 15 residues. V lost 2 bases to trimming and J lost 4 bases, with 12 bases between them. From germline, CDR1 is MNHEY and CDR2 SVGEGT. The CDR3 DNA is TGTGCCAGCAGTTACACAAGACCCCAATACAATGAGCAGTTCTTC. Amino acids: CASSYTRPQYNEQFF.

This clonotype was counted ten times or more. CDR3 amino acids: CASSLARDRNTEAFF. The CDR3 nucleotides are TGTGCCAGCAGCTTAGCGCGGGACAGGAACACTGAAGCTTTCTTT. This chain connects TRBV7-8 to TRBJ1-1; 7 bases line up with TRBD1. The CDR3 has 15 amino acids. V trimming: 0 bases; J trimming: 1 base; junction bases outside the gene matches: 2. CDR1 SGHVS and CDR2 FQNEAQ come from the germline V gene. The entire variable domain, with the rest obtained from reference TRBV7-8 and TRBJ1-1, is as follows: GAGVSQSPRYKVAKRGQDVALRCDPISGHVSLFWYQQALGQGPEFLTYFQNEAQLDKSGLPSDRFFAERPEGSVSTLKIQRTQQEDSAVYLCASSLARDRNTEAFFGQGTRLTVV.

Points on this clonotype: A single base separates this from a much larger clone, so it may be a read error. The chain uses TRBV18 and TRBJ1-6; a weak D match, TRBD1 (6 bases). Germline assignment: CDR1 KGHSH and CDR2 LQKENI. The CDR3 length is 15 residues. The CDR3 protein is CTSSPPSGGNSPLHF. The DNA of the CDR3 is TGTACCAGCTCACCACCCTCTGGGGGCAATTCACCCCTCCACTTT.

The chain has TRBV7-2 and TRBJ2-3; D might be TRBD2 (6 bases). This CDR3 has 13 amino acids. Germline CDR1 reads SGHTA; CDR2 reads FQGNSA. The V and J ends lost 7 bases and 5 bases respectively, with 13 bases between them. Written as DNA, the CDR3 is TGTGCCAGCAACCGAAGGAGGGGAGATACGCAGTATTTT. Translation gives CASNRRRGDTQYF.

The rearrangement joins TRBV14 to TRBJ1-4; TRBD1 agrees at 8 bases. The CDR3 is 16 residues long. Germline-derived CDR1 and CDR2 are SGHDN and FVKESK. V lost 0 bases to trimming and J lost 8 bases; unmatched junction nucleotides: 8. In nucleotides, the CDR3 is TGTGCCAGCAGCCAAGATTCTACAGGGGGAAACGAAAAACTGTTTTTT. It yields the protein CASSQDSTGGNEKLFF.

The table lists this clonotype with many counts. V is TRBV9 and J is TRBJ2-1; 9 bases align to TRBD2. The germline CDR1 and CDR2 sequences are SGDLS and YYNGEE. J lost 0 bases, V lost 4 bases, and 5 bases had no gene match. The CDR3 is 16 amino acids. The CDR3, as DNA: TGTGCCAGCAGCTCCGATAGCGGGAGCTCCTACAATGAGCAGTTCTTC. Translation: CASSSDSGSSYNEQFF.

This clonotype was seen a few times. This rearrangement joins TRBV29-1 to TRBJ2-2; D not resolved. With 5 bases removed from V and 1 base from J, the gap between germline ends came to 8 bases. This CDR3 comprises 13 residues. Germline V gene data show CDR1 as SQVTM and CDR2 as ANQGSEA. The CDR3 sequence is CSVKKGNTGELFF. The CDR3 nucleotides read TGCAGCGTTAAAAAAGGGAACACCGGGGAGCTGTTTTTT.

The sample holds a few counts of this clonotype. The chain combines TRBV14 with TRBJ2-1; possible D gene TRBD2, 6 bases. The CDR3 is 15 amino acids. Deletions cut 1 base from V and 6 bases from J, with 13 bases between. The germline V gene has CDR1 SGHDN and CDR2 FVKESK. The DNA of the CDR3 is TGTGCCAGCAGCCAAGGTTCACCGGGACTCAATGAGCAGTTCTTC. It codes for CASSQGSPGLNEQFF.

The rearrangement links TRBV7-2 to TRBJ1-2, with D hard to call. The CDR3 sequence is 11 residues long. Deletions cut 10 bases from V and 0 bases from J, with 6 bases between. Germline V gives CDR1 SGHTA, CDR2 FQGNSA. The CDR3 here is CATSSNYGYTF. For the CDR3, the DNA is TGTGCCACCTCTTCTAACTATGGCTACACCTTC. The full variable domain, with the rest looked up from reference TRBV7-2 and TRBJ1-2, is GAGVSQSPSNKVTEKGKDVELRCDPISGHTALYWYRQSLGQGLEFLIYFQGNSAPDKSGLPSDRFSAERTGGSVSTLTIQRTQQEDSAVYLCATSSNYGYTFGSGTRLTVV.